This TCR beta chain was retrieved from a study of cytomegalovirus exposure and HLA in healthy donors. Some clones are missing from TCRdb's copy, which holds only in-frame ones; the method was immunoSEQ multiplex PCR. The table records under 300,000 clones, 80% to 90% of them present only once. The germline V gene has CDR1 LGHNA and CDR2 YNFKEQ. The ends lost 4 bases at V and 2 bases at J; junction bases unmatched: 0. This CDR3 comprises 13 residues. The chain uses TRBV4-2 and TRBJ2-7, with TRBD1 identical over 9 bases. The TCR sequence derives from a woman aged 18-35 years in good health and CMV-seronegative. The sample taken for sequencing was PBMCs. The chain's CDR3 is CASSRQGAYEQYF. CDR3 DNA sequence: TGTGCCAGCAGCCGACAGGGGGCCTACGAGCAGTACTTC.